The rows below give T cell receptor beta chains drawn from one sample of a study of control samples from healthy donors and cancer patients. Clones were read by immunoSEQ multiplex PCR, and TCRdb kept only the in-frame ones, dropping some. In the table there are 100,000 to 150,000 clones, under 95% of which are singletons. Sequenced input: blood. These receptors were obtained from a man aged 18-30 years in good health. CDR3s include the opening cysteine and the closing phenylalanine or tryptophan.

TRBV11-3,TRBJ2-3,CASSVAGDTQYF
TRBV7-2,TRBJ1-1,CASSFTENTEAFF
TRBV30,TRBJ1-2,CAWGSDRSYGYTF
TRBV7-8,TRBJ1-1,CASSLNTVNTEAFF
TRBV5-5,TRBJ1-1,CASSLVAEIYTEAFF
TRBV15,TRBJ1-4,CATSREQGNEKLFF
TRBV6-6,TRBJ1-3,CASIQGLSGNTIYF
TRBV9,TRBJ2-7,CASSIRQGSYEQYF
TRBV11-2,TRBJ1-3,CASSGWQSSGNTIYF
TRBV9,TRBJ2-3,CASSVGKDTQYF
TRBV19,TRBJ1-2,CASSIDPRGGYGYTF
TRBV10-3,TRBJ1-1,CAITAGGTEAFF
TRBV6-6,TRBJ2-5,CASNPIGADGETQYF
TRBV29-1,TRBJ1-1,CSVGEVNTEAFF
TRBV6-5,TRBJ1-5,CASSLDFSNQPQHF
TRBV5-1,TRBJ1-1,CASSPAGRGTEAFF
TRBV6-5,TRBJ1-1,CAIVRDWGTEAFF
TRBV2,TRBJ1-2,CASSEDEPNYGYTF
TRBV7-9,TRBJ1-4,CASSLGQSNEKLFF
TRBV11-2,TRBJ2-5,CASSFSGKQQETQYF
TRBV3-1/TRBV3-2,TRBJ2-3,CASSKTFPSSTDTQYF
TRBV27,TRBJ2-2,CASSLSLAGAGELFF
TRBV4-1,TRBJ2-1,CASSQEGGNEQFF
TRBV2,TRBJ1-3,CASIRPLSSGNTIYF